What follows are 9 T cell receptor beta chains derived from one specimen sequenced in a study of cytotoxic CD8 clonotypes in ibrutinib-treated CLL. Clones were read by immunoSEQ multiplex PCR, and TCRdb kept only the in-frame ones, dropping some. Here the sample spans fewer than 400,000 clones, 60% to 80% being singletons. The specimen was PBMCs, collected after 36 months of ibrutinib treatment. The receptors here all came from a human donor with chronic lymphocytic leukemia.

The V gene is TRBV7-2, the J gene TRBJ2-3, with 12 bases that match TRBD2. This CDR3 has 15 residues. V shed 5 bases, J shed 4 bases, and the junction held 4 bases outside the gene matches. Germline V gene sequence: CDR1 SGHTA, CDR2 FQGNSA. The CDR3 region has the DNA TGTGCCAGCAGCCGGACTAGCGGGGAGTCAGATACGCAGTATTTT. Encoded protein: CASSRTSGESDTQYF. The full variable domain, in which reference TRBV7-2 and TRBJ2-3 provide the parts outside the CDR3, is GAGVSQSPSNKVTEKGKDVELRCDPISGHTALYWYRQSLGQGLEFLIYFQGNSAPDKSGLPSDRFSAERTGGSVSTLTIQRTQQEDSAVYLCASSRTSGESDTQYFGPGTRLTVL.

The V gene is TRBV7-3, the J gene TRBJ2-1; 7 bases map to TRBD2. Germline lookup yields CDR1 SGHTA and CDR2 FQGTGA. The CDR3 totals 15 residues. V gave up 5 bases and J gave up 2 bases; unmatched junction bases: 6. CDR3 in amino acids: CASSEYGGTYNEQFF. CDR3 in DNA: TGTGCCAGCAGCGAATACGGGGGGACCTACAATGAGCAGTTCTTC.

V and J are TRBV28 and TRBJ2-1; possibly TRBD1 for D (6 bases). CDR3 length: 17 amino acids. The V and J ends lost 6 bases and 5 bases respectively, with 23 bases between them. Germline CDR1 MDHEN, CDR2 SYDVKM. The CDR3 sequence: CASSNRGGRQANNEQFF. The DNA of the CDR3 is TGTGCCAGCAGCAACCGGGGTGGAAGACAGGCAAACAATGAGCAGTTCTTC. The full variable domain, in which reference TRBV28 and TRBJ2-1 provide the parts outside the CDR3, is DVKVTQSSRYLVKRTGEKVFLECVQDMDHENMFWYRQDPGLGLRLIYFSYDVKMKEKGDIPEGYSVSREKKERFSLILESASTNQTSMYLCASSNRGGRQANNEQFFGPGTRLTVL.

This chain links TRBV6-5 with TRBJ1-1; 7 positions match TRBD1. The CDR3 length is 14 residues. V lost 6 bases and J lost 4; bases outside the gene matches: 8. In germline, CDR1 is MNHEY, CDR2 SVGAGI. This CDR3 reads CASRTGLQSTEAFF. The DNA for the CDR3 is TGTGCCAGCAGGACAGGGTTACAGAGCACTGAAGCTTTCTTT.

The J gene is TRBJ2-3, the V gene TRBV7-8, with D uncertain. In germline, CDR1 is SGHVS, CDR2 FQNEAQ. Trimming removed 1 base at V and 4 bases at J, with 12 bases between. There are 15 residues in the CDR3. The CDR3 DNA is TGTGCCAGCAGCTTAGGATGGGGTAGGGCAGATACGCAGTATTTT. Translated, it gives CASSLGWGRADTQYF.

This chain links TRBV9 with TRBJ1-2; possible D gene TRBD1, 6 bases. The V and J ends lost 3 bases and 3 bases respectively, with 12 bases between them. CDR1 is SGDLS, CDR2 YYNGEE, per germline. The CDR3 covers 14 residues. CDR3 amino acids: CASSARDTYYGYTF. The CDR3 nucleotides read TGTGCCAGCAGCGCCCGGGACACCTACTATGGCTACACCTTC.

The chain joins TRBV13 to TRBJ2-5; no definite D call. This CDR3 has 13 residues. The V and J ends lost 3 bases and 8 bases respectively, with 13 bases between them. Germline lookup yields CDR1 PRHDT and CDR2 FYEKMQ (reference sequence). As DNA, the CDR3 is TGTGCCAGCAGCTTCAGCGTCTTAGGTACCCAGTACTTC. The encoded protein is CASSFSVLGTQYF.

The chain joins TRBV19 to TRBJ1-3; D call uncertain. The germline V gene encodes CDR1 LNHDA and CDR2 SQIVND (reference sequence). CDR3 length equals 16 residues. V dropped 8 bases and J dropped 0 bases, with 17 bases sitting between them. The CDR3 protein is CASAPLGRSSGNTIYF. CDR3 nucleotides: TGTGCCAGTGCCCCCTTAGGACGTTCCTCTGGAAACACCATATATTTT.

The CDR3 sequence is CASSLGGTNEKLFF. The DNA of the CDR3 is TGTGCCAGCAGCCTCGGGGGGACTAATGAAAAACTGTTTTTT. V gene TRBV6-5 combines with J gene TRBJ1-4, with D perhaps matching TRBD1 (5 bases). The length of the CDR3 is 14 residues. Germline CDR1 MNHEY, CDR2 SVGAGI. V was pared by 6 bases and J by 2 bases, with 10 bases between.